This TCR beta chain emerged from a study of regulatory T cells in long-lasting Graves disease. Trimming left V 4 bases short and J 14 bases short, with 16 bases between. Germline V gene sequence: CDR1 SGHKS, CDR2 YYEKEE (reference sequence). This CDR3 is 12 amino acids long. Time point denoted: newly diagnosed GD, antithyroid drugs for less than 3 months. Extracted PBMC RNA gave rise to the TCR library. In its sample, this clonotype was seen a few times. With iRepertoire HTBI primers and Arm-PCR of CDR3 regions, TCR beta libraries were built. TCRdb re-called the multiplex PCR reads with MiXCR, one entry per CDR3 protein. Among about 400,000 distinct CDR3 sequences listed, 15% were seen once. These data also featured in a second study, about T cells in Graves' hyperthyroidism and ophthalmopathy. That source reports: A lack of ophthalmopathy progression within 18 months defined stable Graves' hyperthyroidism.

The chain combines TRBV5-5 with TRBJ2-1; D is unresolved. Sequencing used peripheral blood mononuclear cells (PBMCs), obtained at new diagnosis, from a patient treated with antithyroid drugs. This receptor was obtained from a middle-aged woman with Graves disease. The CDR3 DNA follows: TGTGCCAGCAGCCCTTTGGATGTGAAGGAGTTCTTC. Amino acids: CASSPLDVKEFF.